The rows below give T cell receptor beta chains drawn from one sample of a study of shared clonotypes between healthy human individuals. The protocol was immunoSEQ multiplex PCR, while the TCRdb copy is restricted to in-frame clones and leaves out a portion. Among 2 million to 2.5 million clones, under 97% were seen once, and the ten largest hold over 0.1%. Material: naive CD4+ T cells sorted from blood. These receptors all stem from a man between 18 and 29 years old in good health. Each CDR3 is given with its conserved first and last residue. The D gene is left open where the match is weak. Clone size appears in some rows only: once, few, many, or a class for an expanded clone.

v_call	d_call	clone_size	j_call	cdr3_aa	cdr3_nt
TRBV2	-	-	TRBJ1-2	CASSDTRGDGYTF	TGTGCCAGCAGTGATACCCGCGGGGACGGCTACACCTTC
TRBV30	TRBD1	-	TRBJ1-6	CAWNTWDRGNNSPLHF	TGTGCCTGGAATACATGGGACAGGGGGAATAATTCACCCCTCCACTTT
TRBV5-6	-	-	TRBJ1-2	CASSLPADYGYTF	TGTGCCAGCAGCTTACCGGCCGACTATGGCTACACCTTC
TRBV18	-	-	TRBJ2-5	CASSSQLLGAQYF	TGTGCCAGCTCATCGCAGTTGCTGGGCGCCCAGTACTTC
TRBV19	-	-	TRBJ2-1	CASRGVGLGDNEQFF	TGTGCCAGTAGAGGGGTGGGACTGGGAGACAATGAGCAGTTCTTC
TRBV5-1	-	-	TRBJ2-2	CASSLDGSTGELFF	TGCGCCAGCAGCTTGGATGGTAGCACCGGGGAGCTGTTTTTT
TRBV5-6	TRBD2	once	TRBJ2-2	CASSLVAGAGELFF	TGTGCCAGCAGCTTGGTAGCGGGAGCCGGGGAGCTGTTTTTT
TRBV28	-	-	TRBJ1-1	CASNSLSNSINTEAFF	TGTGCCAGCAACAGTTTATCTAACAGTATTAACACTGAAGCTTTCTTT
TRBV5-5	-	-	TRBJ2-3	CASSLAHADTQYF	TGTGCCAGCAGCTTAGCGCACGCAGATACGCAGTATTTT
TRBV5-5	-	-	TRBJ2-7	CASSLAVGDIYEQYF	TGTGCCAGCAGCTTGGCCGTCGGGGACATCTACGAGCAGTACTTC
TRBV19	TRBD1	-	TRBJ1-4	CASSPDRAVFYDGEKLFF	TGTGCCAGTAGTCCCGACAGGGCCGTATTCTACGATGGGGAAAAACTGTTTTTT
TRBV7-2	-	once	TRBJ2-2	CASSRGSRGNTGELFF	TGTGCCAGCAGCCGAGGGAGCAGGGGGAACACCGGGGAGCTGTTTTTT
TRBV30	TRBD1	-	TRBJ2-1	CAWSKGANEQFF	TGTGCCTGGAGTAAGGGGGCAAATGAGCAGTTCTTC
TRBV2	TRBD1	-	TRBJ1-5	CASSSGQGDQPQHF	TGTGCCAGCAGTTCGGGACAGGGGGATCAGCCCCAGCATTTT
TRBV4-3	TRBD2	-	TRBJ2-7	CASSQDVAGGRYEQYF	TGCGCCAGCAGCCAAGATGTAGCGGGAGGGCGGTACGAGCAGTACTTC
TRBV2	TRBD1	-	TRBJ1-1	CASSGQGAGTEAFF	TGTGCCAGCAGTGGACAGGGGGCTGGGACTGAAGCTTTCTTT
TRBV2	TRBD1	-	TRBJ1-2	CASSTDRGLGGYTF	TGTGCCAGCAGTACGGACAGGGGGTTAGGTGGCTACACCTTC
TRBV5-1	-	-	TRBJ2-2	CASSFLGSKNTGELFF	TGCGCCAGCAGCTTCCTCGGGTCGAAGAACACCGGGGAGCTGTTTTTT
TRBV4-1	-	-	TRBJ2-7	CASSQAVQAQLGYYEQYF	TGCGCCAGCAGCCAAGCTGTGCAGGCCCAACTTGGATACTACGAGCAGTACTTC
TRBV5-6	TRBD2	-	TRBJ2-7	CASSRAGVPYEQYF	TGTGCCAGCAGCCGGGCGGGAGTCCCCTACGAGCAGTACTTC
TRBV5-4	TRBD2	-	TRBJ2-7	CASSSSGGAGYEQYF	TGTGCCAGCAGCTCTAGCGGGGGGGCTGGGTACGAGCAGTACTTC
TRBV5-1	TRBD1	-	TRBJ1-2	CASTEGASNGYTF	TGCGCCAGTACGGAGGGGGCGTCAAATGGCTACACCTTC
TRBV4-1	-	-	TRBJ1-4	CASSQDLGGTQEKLFF	TGCGCCAGCAGCCAAGACTTAGGGGGGACCCAAGAAAAACTGTTTTTT
TRBV30	-	-	TRBJ1-2	CAWSVEGSNYGYTF	TGTGCCTGGAGTGTGGAAGGGTCAAACTATGGCTACACCTTC
TRBV6-5	TRBD2	-	TRBJ2-7	CASSLSGRGTYEQYF	TGTGCCAGCAGTCTCAGCGGGAGGGGAACCTACGAGCAGTACTTC
TRBV19	-	once	TRBJ2-3	CASRPGTTDTQYF	TGTGCCAGTAGGCCTGGGACCACAGATACGCAGTATTTT
TRBV6-6	-	-	TRBJ2-7	CASGQAASSYEQYF	TGTGCCAGCGGGCAGGCCGCCTCCTCCTACGAGCAGTACTTC
TRBV28	TRBD2	once	TRBJ2-3	CASSLAGGSGTQYF	TGTGCCAGCAGTTTAGCGGGGGGATCTGGTACGCAGTATTTT
TRBV18	TRBD1	-	TRBJ2-7	CASSRTGGAYEQYF	TGTGCCAGCTCACGGACAGGGGGGGCCTACGAGCAGTACTTC
TRBV9	TRBD1	-	TRBJ1-2	CASSVGAGGGDGFGYTF	TGTGCCAGCAGCGTAGGGGCAGGGGGCGGAGATGGTTTTGGCTACACCTTC
TRBV4-1	-	-	TRBJ2-2	CASSPPLAGVGRDTGELFF	TGCGCCAGCAGCCCACCCCTCGCCGGGGTGGGGCGCGACACCGGGGAGCTGTTTTTT
TRBV5-1	-	-	TRBJ1-6	CASSPGDPRDSPLHF	TGCGCCAGCAGCCCGGGGGATCCAAGGGATTCACCCCTCCACTTT
TRBV4-3	-	-	TRBJ2-7	CASSQPRRGPYEQYF	TGCGCCAGCAGCCAACCTCGCCGGGGGCCCTACGAGCAGTACTTC
TRBV10-3	-	-	TRBJ1-2	CAISPDYVDFRHGYTF	TGTGCCATCAGCCCCGACTATGTAGACTTTAGACATGGCTACACCTTC
TRBV7-2	-	-	TRBJ1-1	CASSSNGVLPSTEAFF	TGTGCCAGCAGCTCAAACGGGGTCCTCCCTAGCACTGAAGCTTTCTTT
TRBV5-1	TRBD1	-	TRBJ2-3	CASSLATGAGDTQYF	TGCGCCAGCAGCTTGGCCACAGGGGCGGGAGATACGCAGTATTTT
TRBV7-2	-	-	TRBJ2-7	CASSLQGGGYEQYF	TGTGCCAGCAGCTTACAGGGGGGAGGATACGAGCAGTACTTC
TRBV18	-	-	TRBJ2-3	CASSPVMSTDTQYF	TGTGCCAGCTCACCGGTCATGAGCACAGATACGCAGTATTTT
TRBV4-3	-	-	TRBJ2-7	CASSQDFISSYEQYF	TGCGCCAGCAGCCAAGATTTTATCTCCAGCTACGAGCAGTACTTC
TRBV10-3	TRBD1	-	TRBJ2-3	CAISATGGLSTDTQYF	TGTGCCATCAGTGCGACAGGGGGCCTGAGCACAGATACGCAGTATTTT
TRBV6-1	-	-	TRBJ2-7	CASSELRDTGFPYEQYF	TGTGCCAGCAGTGAACTTCGGGACACCGGTTTCCCCTACGAGCAGTACTTC
TRBV18	-	-	TRBJ2-2	CASSPLSGASLGELFF	TGTGCCAGCTCACCGCTTTCGGGAGCGTCTCTCGGGGAGCTGTTTTTT
TRBV10-1	-	few	TRBJ1-1	CASSEQVNTEAFF	TGCGCCAGCAGTGAACAGGTTAACACTGAAGCTTTCTTT
TRBV5-4	-	-	TRBJ2-7	CASSAQQGYEQYF	TGTGCCAGCAGCGCACAACAGGGATACGAGCAGTACTTC
TRBV28	-	-	TRBJ2-5	CAIESVGFQETQYF	TGTGCCATCGAGTCAGTTGGCTTCCAAGAGACCCAGTACTTC
TRBV12-2	-	-	TRBJ2-5	CASRPRDRGQETQYF	TGTGCAAGTCGCCCCCGCGACAGGGGTCAGGAGACCCAGTACTTC
TRBV30	-	-	TRBJ1-5	CASSTDNQPQHF	TGTGCCTCCTCGACAGACAATCAGCCCCAGCATTTT
TRBV7-9	TRBD2	-	TRBJ2-3	CASSFGTSGATDTQYF	TGTGCCAGCAGCTTTGGGACTAGCGGGGCAACAGATACGCAGTATTTT
TRBV2	-	-	TRBJ2-1	CASSRGPTSYNEQFF	TGTGCCAGCAGTAGAGGTCCGACCTCCTACAATGAGCAGTTCTTC
TRBV7-9	-	-	TRBJ1-1	CAGEGQSNTEAFF	TGTGCCGGCGAGGGACAATCGAACACTGAAGCTTTCTTT
TRBV19	-	-	TRBJ2-7	CASSIADSLSYEQYF	TGTGCCAGTAGTATCGCTGACAGCCTCTCCTACGAGCAGTACTTC
TRBV15	-	-	TRBJ1-1	CATSRDGGADTEAFF	TGTGCCACCAGCAGAGATGGGGGCGCGGACACTGAAGCTTTCTTT
TRBV28	TRBD1	-	TRBJ2-7	CASSFPGQGRREQYF	TGTGCCAGCAGTTTCCCAGGACAGGGGCGTCGCGAGCAGTACTTC
TRBV19	-	-	TRBJ2-6	CASSPGGSGANVLTF	TGTGCCAGTAGCCCGGGCGGGTCTGGGGCCAACGTCCTGACTTTC
TRBV2	-	once	TRBJ1-3	CASSASGTSGNTIYF	TGTGCCAGCAGTGCGTCAGGAACCTCTGGAAACACCATATATTTT